The rows below give T cell receptor beta chains drawn from one sample of a study of cytomegalovirus exposure and HLA in healthy donors. Some clones are missing from TCRdb's copy, which holds only in-frame ones; the method was immunoSEQ multiplex PCR. The sample carries roughly 52,000 clones, around three fifths recorded once. Sequenced material: PBMCs. The source is a human donor in good health. The CDR3 runs from the conserved cysteine through the conserved F or W. A D gene is named only where the DNA matches it firmly. Rows give clone size only sometimes, using once, few, many, or a class for an expanded clone.

d_call cdr3_length j_call v_call clone_size cdr3_nt cdr3_aa
. 14 TRBJ1-5 TRBV19 . TGTGCCAGTAGAAGGGGCAGGGATAACCAGCCCCAGCATTTT CASRRGRDNQPQHF
. 15 TRBJ1-1 TRBV4-1 few TGCGCCAGCAGCCAACAGGGTGGGCTTTACACTGAAGCTTTCTTT CASSQQGGLYTEAFF
. 16 TRBJ1-1 TRBV7-9 few TGTGCCAGCAGCACCCATCGGGGGAGGATGAACACTGAAGCTTTCTTT CASSTHRGRMNTEAFF
TRBD1 18 TRBJ2-2 TRBV4-3 . TGCGCCAGCAGCCGCGTTTTTCCGGGACAGGGGGCCACCGGGGAGCTGTTTTTT CASSRVFPGQGATGELFF
. 15 TRBJ2-3 TRBV12-5 few TGTGCTAGTGCCTACTGGGACTCTAGCACAGATACGCAGTATTTT CASAYWDSSTDTQYF
. 14 TRBJ1-4 TRBV30 . TGTGCCTGGCAGGGTTTGGCAACTAATGAAAAACTGTTTTTT CAWQGLATNEKLFF
. 13 TRBJ1-2 TRBV6-5 . TGTGCCAGCAGGGGGGGGGAATCTAGCGGCTACACCTTC CASRGGESSGYTF
TRBD2 16 TRBJ2-2 TRBV4-1 . TGCGCCACCCGCCTAGCGGGCGGGGCGAACACCGGGGAGCTGTTTTTT CATRLAGGANTGELFF
. 16 TRBJ2-5 TRBV4-2 . TGTGCCAGCAGATCTCACTACGATAGATATCAAGAGACCCAGTACTTC CASRSHYDRYQETQYF
TRBD2 17 TRBJ2-5 TRBV25-1 . TGTGCCAGCAGTGAACTTGGACTAGCGGGGGACCAGGAGACCCAGTACTTC CASSELGLAGDQETQYF
. 12 TRBJ2-3 TRBV5-1 . TGCGCCAGCAGCCCGGACTCAGATACGCAGTATTTT CASSPDSDTQYF
TRBD1 16 TRBJ2-7 TRBV7-2 . TGTGCCAGCAGCTTAGCCGGGACAGGGGGCGATTACGAGCAGTACTTC CASSLAGTGGDYEQYF